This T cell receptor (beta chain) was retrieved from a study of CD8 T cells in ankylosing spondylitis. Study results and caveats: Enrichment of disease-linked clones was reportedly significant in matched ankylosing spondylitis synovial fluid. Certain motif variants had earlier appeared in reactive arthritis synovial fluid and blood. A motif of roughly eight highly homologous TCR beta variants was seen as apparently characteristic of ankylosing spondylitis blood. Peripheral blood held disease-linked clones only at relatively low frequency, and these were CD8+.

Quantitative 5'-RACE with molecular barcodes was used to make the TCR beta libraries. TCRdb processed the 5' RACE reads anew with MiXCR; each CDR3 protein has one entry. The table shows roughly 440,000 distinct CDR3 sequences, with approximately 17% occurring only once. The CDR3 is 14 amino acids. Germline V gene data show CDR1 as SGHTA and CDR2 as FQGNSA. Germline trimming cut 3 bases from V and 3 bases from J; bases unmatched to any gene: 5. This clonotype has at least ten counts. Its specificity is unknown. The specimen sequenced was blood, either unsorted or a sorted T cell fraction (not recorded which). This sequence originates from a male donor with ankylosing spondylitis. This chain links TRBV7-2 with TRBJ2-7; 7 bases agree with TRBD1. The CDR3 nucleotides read TGTGCCAGCAGCTTCGAGACAGGGATCTACGAGCAGTACTTC. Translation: CASSFETGIYEQYF.